The 19 T cell receptor beta chains in this list originate from one sample, sequenced in a study of somatic mutations in cytotoxic T cells in rheumatoid arthritis. The table came from immunoSEQ multiplex PCR; TCRdb's copy has only in-frame clones and leaves some out. The table lists under 30,000 clones, roughly 69% of them singletons. The sequencing input was CD8+ T cells sorted from blood. These receptors were taken from a woman between 18 and 30 years old in good health.

The CDR3 region is CASSFQGAAYEQYF. CDR3 sequence (DNA): TGTGCCAGCAGCTTCCAAGGAGCGGCCTACGAGCAGTACTTC. The chain joins TRBV13 to TRBJ2-7; TRBD2 is a possible D gene (5 bases). CDR3 length: 14 amino acids. V lost 3 bases to trimming and J lost 2 bases, with 11 bases between them. From germline, CDR1 is PRHDT and CDR2 FYEKMQ (reference sequence). Based on the CDR3 plus reference TRBV13 and TRBJ2-7, the full variable domain is AAGVIQSPRHLIKEKRETATLKCYPIPRHDTVYWYQQGPGQDPQFLISFYEKMQSDKGSIPDRFSAQQFSDYHSELNMSSLELGDSALYFCASSFQGAAYEQYFGPGTRLTVT.

As to this clone: The same CDR3 also results from other DNA sequences found in this sample. This chain uses TRBV9 with TRBJ1-3; no clear D gene. Germline CDR1 and CDR2: SGDLS and YYNGEE. Trimming took 0 bases from V and 4 from J, leaving 8 bases between them. This CDR3 comprises 14 residues. The CDR3 region has the DNA TGTGCCAGCAGCGTAGCGGGATCCGGAAACACCATATATTTT. This gives the protein CASSVAGSGNTIYF. The whole variable domain, remainder taken from reference TRBV9 and TRBJ1-3, is DSGVTQTPKHLITATGQRVTLRCSPRSGDLSVYWYQQSLDQGLQFLIQYYNGEERAKGNILERFSAQQFPDLHSELNLSSLELGDSALYFCASSVAGSGNTIYFGEGSWLTVV.

A few counts support this clone. The chain recombines TRBV5-6 with TRBJ2-5; 9 bases fit TRBD1. Trimming cost V 1 base and J 5 bases; bases outside gene matches: 9. Looked up from germline, CDR1 is SGHDT and CDR2 is YYEEEE. The CDR3 spans 16 residues. In DNA form, the CDR3 reads TGTGCCAGCAGCTTGTGGGGGACAGGGTCACAGGAGACCCAGTACTTC. It is translated as CASSLWGTGSQETQYF.

The CDR3 DNA follows: TGTGCCACCAGCAGAGATACGGGACCCCAGCATTTT. The encoded protein is CATSRDTGPQHF. The chain recombines TRBV15 with TRBJ1-5, with no clear D. CDR1 and CDR2 (germline): LNHNV, YYDKDF (reference sequence). The V end was cut by 0 bases, the J end by 10 bases, with 7 bases between. The CDR3 has 12 residues.

The V gene is TRBV7-9, the J gene TRBJ1-2; no reliable D call. V lost 1 base and J lost 4, with 13 bases in between. This CDR3 has 15 residues. Germline V lookup: CDR1 SEHNR, CDR2 FQNEAQ (reference sequence). The CDR3 DNA is TGTGCCAGCAGCTTAGACGAGTATGTGAGCTATGGCTACACCTTC. Translated, it gives CASSLDEYVSYGYTF.

By share, this clone counts as medium-sized (0.01 to 0.1%). V usage is TRBV12-2 and J usage is TRBJ2-2. TRBV12-2 is termed a pseudogene. The CDR3 covers 12 residues. CDR3 protein: CASRLECGELFF. CDR3 DNA sequence: TGTGCAAGTCGCTTAGAGTGCGGGGAGCTGTTTTTT.

The chain combines TRBV19 with TRBJ1-2; the D is unclear. Germline assignment: CDR1 LNHDA and CDR2 SQIVND (reference sequence). Trimming pared 0 bases from V and 3 bases from J, leaving 8 bases between. The CDR3 is made up of 14 amino acids. In DNA form, the CDR3 reads TGTGCCAGTAGTATAGATGTAGGGCACTATGGCTACACCTTC. Its protein is CASSIDVGHYGYTF. Together with reference TRBV19 and TRBJ1-2, the CDR3 gives the full variable domain: DGGITQSPKYLFRKEGQNVTLSCEQNLNHDAMYWYRQDPGQGLRLIYYSQIVNDFQKGDIAEGYSVSREKKESFPLTVTSAQKNPTAFYLCASSIDVGHYGYTFGSGTRLTVV.

This clone occurred once. The chain employs TRBV7-9 and TRBJ2-7; D not resolved. V gave up 5 bases and J gave up 2 bases, with 10 bases separating them. Germline assignment: CDR1 SEHNR and CDR2 FQNEAQ (reference sequence). The length of the CDR3 is 13 residues. The CDR3 loop reads CASSPKGTYEQYV. The DNA for the CDR3 is TGTGCCAGCAGCCCGAAAGGGACCTACGAGCAGTACGTC.

V usage is TRBV4-1 and J usage is TRBJ2-3; the match to TRBD2 covers 9 bases. The junction had 7 bases not matched to a gene; V was cut back by 5 bases and J by 4 bases. CDR1 and CDR2 from the germline V gene are MGHRA and YSYEKL. This CDR3 is built from 15 residues. The CDR3: CASSGIAGASDTQYF. CDR3 DNA: TGCGCCAGCAGCGGAATAGCGGGAGCGTCAGATACGCAGTATTTT.

The rearrangement joins TRBV13 to TRBJ2-1; 8 bases fit TRBD1. V dropped 5 bases and J dropped 6; count of bases not matched to a gene: 3. Germline V gene data show CDR1 as PRHDT and CDR2 as FYEKMQ (reference sequence). The CDR3 has 13 amino acids. The CDR3 reads CASSVGTGNEQFF. CDR3 coding DNA: TGTGCCAGCAGCGTCGGGACAGGCAATGAGCAGTTCTTC. Complete variable domain (other parts from reference TRBV13 and TRBJ2-1): AAGVIQSPRHLIKEKRETATLKCYPIPRHDTVYWYQQGPGQDPQFLISFYEKMQSDKGSIPDRFSAQQFSDYHSELNMSSLELGDSALYFCASSVGTGNEQFFGPGTRLTVL.

The J gene is TRBJ1-2, the V gene TRBV2; D is uncertain. Germline CDR1 SNHLY, CDR2 FYNNEI. The CDR3 sequence is 19 residues long. The V end was cut by 3 bases, the J end by 8 bases, with 31 bases between. As DNA, the CDR3 is TGTGCCAGCAGTGACCCGCCCTTGGGAATACAGACCGGGGTGGGGGGCTACACCTTC. It codes for CASSDPPLGIQTGVGGYTF. Variable domain in full (rest from reference TRBV2 and TRBJ1-2): EPEVTQTPSHQVTQMGQEVILRCVPISNHLYFYWYRQILGQKVEFLVSFYNNEISEKSEIFDDQFSVERPDGSNFTLKIRSTKLEDSAMYFCASSDPPLGIQTGVGGYTFGSGTRLTVV.

The genes are TRBV4-1 and TRBJ2-1; TRBD1 agrees at 8 bases. Germline-derived CDR1 and CDR2 are MGHRA and YSYEKL. The CDR3 consists of 15 residues. The junction had 0 bases not matched to a gene; V was cut back by 0 bases and J by 2 bases. The CDR3: CASSQEDRAYNEQFF. The CDR3 DNA follows: TGCGCCAGCAGCCAAGAGGACAGGGCCTACAATGAGCAGTTCTTC.

The J gene is TRBJ2-5, the V gene TRBV7-8; TRBD2 agrees at 7 bases. Germline V gene sequence: CDR1 SGHVS, CDR2 FQNEAQ. The CDR3 consists of 14 residues. Germline trimming cut 5 bases from V and 2 bases from J; bases unmatched to any gene: 5. The CDR3 DNA reads TGTGCCAGCAGCGAAACTAGCGCACAAGAGACCCAGTACTTC. Translated, it gives CASSETSAQETQYF.

The rearrangement joins TRBV10-3 to TRBJ2-1, with 10 nucleotides matching TRBD2. CDR1 and CDR2 (germline): ENHRY, SYGVKD. This CDR3 has 18 amino acids. The ends lost 0 bases at V and 5 bases at J; junction bases unmatched: 10. The CDR3 DNA follows: TGTGCCATCAGTGAGTCATCGGATCCCGGGACTAGCGACAATGAGCAGTTCTTC. Protein product: CAISESSDPGTSDNEQFF.

The V and J genes are TRBV5-6 and TRBJ1-1, with D maybe TRBD1 (6 bases). V was shortened by 3 bases and J by 5 bases, with 14 bases between the two germline ends. This CDR3 has 14 amino acids. Germline V gene data show CDR1 as SGHDT and CDR2 as YYEEEE. CDR3 protein: CASSSDRNRTEAFF. The DNA for the CDR3 is TGTGCCAGCAGCTCCGACAGGAACCGAACTGAAGCTTTCTTT.

This clone was seen only a few times. J is TRBJ2-2 and V is TRBV7-9; TRBD2 aligns across 7 bases. The germline gives CDR1 SEHNR, CDR2 FQNEAQ (reference sequence). The trim removed 1 base at V and 7 bases at J, leaving 9 bases unmatched. The CDR3 loop spans 16 amino acids. The CDR3 sequence: CASSLGGLGGIGELFF. The CDR3 coding sequence is TGTGCCAGCAGCTTAGGAGGACTAGGAGGAATCGGGGAGCTGTTTTTT.

The genes are TRBV11-2 and TRBJ1-1; TRBD1 is a possible D gene (5 bases). Trimming removed 2 bases from V and 8 bases from J, with 15 bases in between. Germline CDR1 SGHAT, CDR2 FQNNGV. The CDR3 has 14 amino acids. The CDR3 reads CASSLFAGGGEAFF. CDR3 bases: TGTGCCAGCAGCTTATTTGCCGGCGGGGGGGAAGCTTTCTTT.

The gene calls are TRBV27 and TRBJ1-2; D perhaps matches TRBD1 (6 bases). The CDR3 covers 12 residues. V lost 6 bases, J lost 4 bases, and 9 bases lay in between. CDR1 is MNHEY and CDR2 is SMNVEV in the germline V gene (reference sequence). CDR3 coding DNA: TGTGCCAGCAGGGGGGCTTTCTATGGCTACACCTTC. Translated: CASRGAFYGYTF.

This clone has more than one count but fewer than ten. The chain recombines TRBV27 with TRBJ2-1; the D gene is possibly TRBD2 (6 bases). Germline V lookup: CDR1 MNHEY, CDR2 SMNVEV (reference sequence). There are 20 residues in the CDR3. V was shortened by 2 bases and J by 5 bases, with 28 bases between the two germline ends. CDR3 DNA: TGTGCCAGCAGTTTAGAGGCGACGGGATTCGGCGGGACCCAAAACAATGAGCAGTTCTTC. Protein: CASSLEATGFGGTQNNEQFF.